This record concerns one TCR beta chain sequence. Trimming left V 1 base short and J 4 bases short, with 13 bases between. The CDR3 is made up of 15 amino acids. Germline loops: CDR1 SGHNT, CDR2 YENEEA. In the original analysis: It was from reference gene primer amplification that nucleated cell counts were estimated. The repertoire was sequenced with immunoSEQ multiplex PCR; TCRdb's copy has only in-frame clones and lacks some. The DNA was the basis for D and trimming; V, J and clone size are from that table. The sample has 26,000 or so clones, over 80% seen once. These data are taken from a study of blood T cell repertoires in COVID-19. Study context: Donors in the United States, Italy and Spain gave samples during acute or convalescent COVID-19. The analysed material was cDNA or gDNA that came from T cells, B-cell-depleted T cells, or PBMCs.

The sample taken for sequencing was peripheral blood. The TCR originated in a human donor in a cohort sampled during active COVID-19. V gene TRBV11-3 combines with J gene TRBJ1-1; D perhaps matches TRBD1 (5 bases). The CDR3 coding sequence is TGTGCCAGCAGCTTAGGAGGGGAGGCGAGCACTGAAGCTTTCTTT. Amino acids: CASSLGGEASTEAFF. The whole variable domain, filled in from reference TRBV11-3 and TRBJ1-1, reads EAGVVQSPRYKIIEKKQPVAFWCNPISGHNTLYWYLQNLGQGPELLIRYENEEAVDDSQLPKDRFSAERLKGVDSTLKIQPAELGDSAVYLCASSLGGEASTEAFFGQGTRLTVV.